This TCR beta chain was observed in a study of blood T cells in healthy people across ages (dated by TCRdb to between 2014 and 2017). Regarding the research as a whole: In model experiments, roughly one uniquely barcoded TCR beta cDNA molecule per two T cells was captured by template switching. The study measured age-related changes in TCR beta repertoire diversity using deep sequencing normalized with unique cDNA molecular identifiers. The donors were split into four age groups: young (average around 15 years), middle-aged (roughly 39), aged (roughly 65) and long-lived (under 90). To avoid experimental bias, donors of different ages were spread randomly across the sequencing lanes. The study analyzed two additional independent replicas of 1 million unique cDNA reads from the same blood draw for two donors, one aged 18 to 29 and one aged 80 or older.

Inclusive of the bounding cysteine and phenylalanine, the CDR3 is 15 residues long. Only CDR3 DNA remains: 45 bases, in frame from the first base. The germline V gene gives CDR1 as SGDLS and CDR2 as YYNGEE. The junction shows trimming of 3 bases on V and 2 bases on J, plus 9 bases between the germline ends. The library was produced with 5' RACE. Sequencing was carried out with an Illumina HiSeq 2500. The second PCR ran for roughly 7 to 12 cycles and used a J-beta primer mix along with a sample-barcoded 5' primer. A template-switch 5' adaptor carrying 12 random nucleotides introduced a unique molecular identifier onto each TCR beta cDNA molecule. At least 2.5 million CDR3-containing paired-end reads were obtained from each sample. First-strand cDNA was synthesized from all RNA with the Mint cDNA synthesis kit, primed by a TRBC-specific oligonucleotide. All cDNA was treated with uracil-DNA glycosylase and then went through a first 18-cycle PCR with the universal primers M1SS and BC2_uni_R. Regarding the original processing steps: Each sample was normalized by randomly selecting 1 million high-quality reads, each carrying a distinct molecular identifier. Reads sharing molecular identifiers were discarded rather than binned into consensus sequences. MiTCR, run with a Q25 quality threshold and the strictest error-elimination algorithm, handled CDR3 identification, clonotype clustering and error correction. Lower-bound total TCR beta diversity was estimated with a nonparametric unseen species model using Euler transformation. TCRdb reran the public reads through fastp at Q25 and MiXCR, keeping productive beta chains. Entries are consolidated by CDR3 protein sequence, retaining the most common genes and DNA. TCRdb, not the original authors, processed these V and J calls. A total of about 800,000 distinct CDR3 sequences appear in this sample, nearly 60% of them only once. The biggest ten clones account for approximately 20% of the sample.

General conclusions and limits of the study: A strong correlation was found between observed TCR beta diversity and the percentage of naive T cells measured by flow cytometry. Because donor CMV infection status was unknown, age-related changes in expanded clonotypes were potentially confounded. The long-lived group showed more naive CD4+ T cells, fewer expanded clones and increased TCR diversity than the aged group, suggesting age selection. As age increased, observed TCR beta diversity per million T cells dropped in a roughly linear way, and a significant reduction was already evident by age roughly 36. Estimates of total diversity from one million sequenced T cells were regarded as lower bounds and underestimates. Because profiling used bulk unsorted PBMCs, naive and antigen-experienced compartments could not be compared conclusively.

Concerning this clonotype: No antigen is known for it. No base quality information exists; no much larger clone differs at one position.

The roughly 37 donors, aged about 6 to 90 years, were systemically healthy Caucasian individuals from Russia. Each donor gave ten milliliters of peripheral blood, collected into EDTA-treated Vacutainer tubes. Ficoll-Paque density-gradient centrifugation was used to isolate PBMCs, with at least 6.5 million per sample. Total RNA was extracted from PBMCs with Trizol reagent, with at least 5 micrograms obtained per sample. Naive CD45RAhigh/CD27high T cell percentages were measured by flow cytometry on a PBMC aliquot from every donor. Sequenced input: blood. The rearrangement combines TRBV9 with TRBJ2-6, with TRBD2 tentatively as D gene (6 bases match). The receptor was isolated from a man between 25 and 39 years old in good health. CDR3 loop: CASSAEGAGANVLTF. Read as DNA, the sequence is TGTGCCAGCAGCGCGGAGGGCGCTGGGGCCAACGTCCTGACTTTC.